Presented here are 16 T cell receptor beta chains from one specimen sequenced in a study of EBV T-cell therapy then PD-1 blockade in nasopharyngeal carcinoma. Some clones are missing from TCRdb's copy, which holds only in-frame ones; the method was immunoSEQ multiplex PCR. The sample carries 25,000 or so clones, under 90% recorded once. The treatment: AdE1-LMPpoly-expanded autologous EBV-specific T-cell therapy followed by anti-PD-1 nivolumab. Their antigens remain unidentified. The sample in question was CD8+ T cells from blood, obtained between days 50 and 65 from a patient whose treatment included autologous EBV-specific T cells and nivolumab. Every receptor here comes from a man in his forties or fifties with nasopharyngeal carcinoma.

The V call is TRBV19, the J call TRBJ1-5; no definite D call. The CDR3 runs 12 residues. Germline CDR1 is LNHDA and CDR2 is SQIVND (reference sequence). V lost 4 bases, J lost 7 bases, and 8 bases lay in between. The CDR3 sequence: CASSRGGQPQHF. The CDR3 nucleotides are TGTGCCAGTAGTAGGGGTGGGCAGCCCCAGCATTTT.

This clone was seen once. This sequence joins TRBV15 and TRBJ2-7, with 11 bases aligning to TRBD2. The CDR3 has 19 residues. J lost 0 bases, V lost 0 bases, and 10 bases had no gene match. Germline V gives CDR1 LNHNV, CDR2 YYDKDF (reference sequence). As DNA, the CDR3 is TGTGCCACCAGCAGAGATCGGGGACTAGCGGATGGTAGCTCCTACGAGCAGTACTTC. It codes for CATSRDRGLADGSSYEQYF.

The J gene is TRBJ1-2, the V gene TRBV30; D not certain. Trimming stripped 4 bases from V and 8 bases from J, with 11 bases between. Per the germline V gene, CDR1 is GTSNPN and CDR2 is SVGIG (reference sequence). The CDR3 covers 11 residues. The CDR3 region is CAWIKYEGYTF. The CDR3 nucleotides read TGTGCCTGGATTAAGTATGAAGGCTACACCTTC.

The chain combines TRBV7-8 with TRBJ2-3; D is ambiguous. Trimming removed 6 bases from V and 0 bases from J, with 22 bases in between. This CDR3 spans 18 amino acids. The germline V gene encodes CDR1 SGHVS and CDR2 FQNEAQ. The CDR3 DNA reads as TGTGCCAGCAGTCCTGCGGATAATGACGCGACTAGCACAGATACGCAGTATTTT. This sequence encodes CASSPADNDATSTDTQYF.

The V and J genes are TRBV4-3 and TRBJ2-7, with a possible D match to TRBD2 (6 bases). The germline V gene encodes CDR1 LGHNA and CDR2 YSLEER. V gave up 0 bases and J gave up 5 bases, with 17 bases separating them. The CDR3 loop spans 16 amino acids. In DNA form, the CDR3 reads TGCGCCAGCAGCCAAGAGATAGTGTCGGAGGGCAACGAGCAGTACTTC. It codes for CASSQEIVSEGNEQYF.

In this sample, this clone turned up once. The DNA for the CDR3 is TGTGCCTGGAGTGTATGGCGGTCCTTCTCTGGAAACACCATATATTTT. Translating gives CAWSVWRSFSGNTIYF. The J gene is TRBJ1-3, the V gene TRBV30, with D hard to call. Germline V CDR1 and CDR2: GTSNPN, SVGIG (reference sequence). This CDR3 has 16 amino acids. Trimming took off 0 bases at V and 0 bases at J, with 12 bases between the two ends.

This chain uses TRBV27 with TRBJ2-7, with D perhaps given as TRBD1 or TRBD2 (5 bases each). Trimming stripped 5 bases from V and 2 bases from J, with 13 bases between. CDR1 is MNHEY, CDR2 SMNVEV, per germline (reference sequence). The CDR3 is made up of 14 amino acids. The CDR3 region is CASSPRDRPYEQYF. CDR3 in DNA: TGTGCCAGCAGTCCCCGGGACCGGCCCTACGAGCAGTACTTC.

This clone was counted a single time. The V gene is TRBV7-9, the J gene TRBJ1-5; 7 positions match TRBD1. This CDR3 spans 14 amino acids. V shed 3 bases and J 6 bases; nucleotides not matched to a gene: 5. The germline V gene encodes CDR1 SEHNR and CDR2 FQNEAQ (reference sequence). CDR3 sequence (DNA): TGTGCCAGCAGCTTGCCAGGGGGTGGTCAGCCCCAGCATTTT. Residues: CASSLPGGGQPQHF.

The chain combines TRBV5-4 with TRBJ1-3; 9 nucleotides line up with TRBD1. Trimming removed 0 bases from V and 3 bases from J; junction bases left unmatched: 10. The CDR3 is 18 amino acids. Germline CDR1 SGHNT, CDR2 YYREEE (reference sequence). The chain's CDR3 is CASSLAPGTGPYGNTIYF. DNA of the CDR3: TGTGCCAGCAGCTTGGCTCCTGGGACAGGGCCTTATGGAAACACCATATATTTT.

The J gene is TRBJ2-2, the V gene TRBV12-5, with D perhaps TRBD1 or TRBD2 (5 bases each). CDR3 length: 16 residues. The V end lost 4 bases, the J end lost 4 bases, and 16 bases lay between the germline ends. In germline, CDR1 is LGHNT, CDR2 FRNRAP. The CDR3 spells CASGWDVWPGTGELFF. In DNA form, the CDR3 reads TGTGCTAGTGGTTGGGACGTATGGCCGGGCACCGGGGAGCTGTTTTTT. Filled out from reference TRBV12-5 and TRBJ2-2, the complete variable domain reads DARVTQTPRHKVTEMGQEVTMRCQPILGHNTVFWYRQTMMQGLELLAYFRNRAPLDDSGMPKDRFSAEMPDATLATLKIQPSEPRDSAVYFCASGWDVWPGTGELFFGEGSRLTVL.

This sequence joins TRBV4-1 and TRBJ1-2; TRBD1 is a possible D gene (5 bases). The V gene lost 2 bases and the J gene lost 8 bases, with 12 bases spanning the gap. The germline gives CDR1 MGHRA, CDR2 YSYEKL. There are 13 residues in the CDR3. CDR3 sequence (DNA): TGCGCCAGCAGCCAAAGGGACCGGCGAGGCTACACCTTC. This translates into CASSQRDRRGYTF.

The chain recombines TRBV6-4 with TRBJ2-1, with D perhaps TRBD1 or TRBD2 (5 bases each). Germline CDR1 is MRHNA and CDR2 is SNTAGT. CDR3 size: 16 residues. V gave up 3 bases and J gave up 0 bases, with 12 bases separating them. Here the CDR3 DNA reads TGTGCCAGCAGTGATGGGACGGTAACCTCCTACAATGAGCAGTTCTTC. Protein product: CASSDGTVTSYNEQFF.

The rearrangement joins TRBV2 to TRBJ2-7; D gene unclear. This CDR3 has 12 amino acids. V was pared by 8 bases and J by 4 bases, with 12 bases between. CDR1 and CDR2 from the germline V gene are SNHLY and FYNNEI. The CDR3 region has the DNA TGTGCCAGCGGCTGGCAGACTTACGAGCAGTACTTC. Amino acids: CASGWQTYEQYF.

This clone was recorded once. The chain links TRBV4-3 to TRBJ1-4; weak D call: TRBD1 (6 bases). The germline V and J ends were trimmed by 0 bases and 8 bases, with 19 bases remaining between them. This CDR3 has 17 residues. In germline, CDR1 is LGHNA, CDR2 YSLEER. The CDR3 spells CASSQDSYEQGSEKLFF. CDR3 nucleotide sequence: TGCGCCAGCAGCCAAGATTCGTACGAACAGGGATCCGAAAAACTGTTTTTT.

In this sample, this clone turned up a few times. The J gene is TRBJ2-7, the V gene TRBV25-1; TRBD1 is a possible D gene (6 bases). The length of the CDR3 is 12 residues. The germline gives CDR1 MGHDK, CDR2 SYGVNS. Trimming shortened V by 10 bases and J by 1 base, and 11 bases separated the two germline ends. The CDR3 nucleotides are TGTGCCACCCAAGGGGGATCCTACGAGCAGTACTTC. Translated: CATQGGSYEQYF.

The DNA for the CDR3 is TGTGCCAGCAGCCAGGGGGAGACCACAGATACGCAGTATTTT. Translated, it gives CASSQGETTDTQYF. V gene TRBV6-5 combines with J gene TRBJ2-3, with 7 positions matching TRBD1. Germline-derived CDR1 and CDR2 are MNHEY and SVGAGI. The trim removed 6 bases at V and 2 bases at J, leaving 5 bases unmatched. The CDR3 length is 14 residues.